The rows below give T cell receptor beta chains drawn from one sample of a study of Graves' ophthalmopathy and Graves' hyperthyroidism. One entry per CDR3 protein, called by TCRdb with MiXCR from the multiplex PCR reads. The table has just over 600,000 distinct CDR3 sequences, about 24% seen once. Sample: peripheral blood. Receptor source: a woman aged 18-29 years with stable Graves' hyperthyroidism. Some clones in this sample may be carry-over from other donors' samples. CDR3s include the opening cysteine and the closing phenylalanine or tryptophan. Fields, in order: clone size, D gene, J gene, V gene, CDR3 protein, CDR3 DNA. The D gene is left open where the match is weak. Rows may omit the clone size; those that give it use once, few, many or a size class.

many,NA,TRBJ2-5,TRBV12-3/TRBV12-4,CASSLEGGLETQYF,TGTGCCAGCAGTTTAGAGGGGGGGCTAGAGACCCAGTACTTC
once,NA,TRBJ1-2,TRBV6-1,CASRTDSAGGYTF,TGTGCCAGCAGAACCGACTCGGCAGGGGGCTACACCTTC
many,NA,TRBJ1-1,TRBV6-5,CASSGGMGNTEAFF,TGTGCCAGCAGCGGGGGAATGGGGAACACTGAAGCTTTCTTT
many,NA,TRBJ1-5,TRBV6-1,CASSESGARQPQHF,TGTGCCAGCAGTGAATCGGGGGCACGACAGCCCCAGCATTTT
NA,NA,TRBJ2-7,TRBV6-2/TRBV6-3,CASLTGTHSYEQYF,TGTGCCAGCCTAACCGGGACTCACTCCTACGAGCAGTACTTC
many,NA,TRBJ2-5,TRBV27,CASSLRGSGETQYF,TGTGCCAGCAGTTTAAGGGGTTCGGGAGAGACCCAGTACTTC
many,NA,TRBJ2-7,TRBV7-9,CASSLKVSYEQYF,TGTGCCAGCAGCTTAAAGGTCTCCTACGAGCAGTACTTC
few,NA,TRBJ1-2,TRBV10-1,CASSETGRNYGYTF,TGCGCCAGCAGTGAGACAGGGAGAAACTATGGCTACACCTTC
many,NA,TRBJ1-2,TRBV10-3,CAISDPGHLSYGYTF,TGTGCCATCAGTGACCCTGGACACCTCTCCTATGGCTACACCTTC
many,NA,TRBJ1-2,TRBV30,CAWSVRQLLHYGYTF,TGTGCCTGGAGTGTACGACAGTTGCTTCACTATGGCTACACCTTC
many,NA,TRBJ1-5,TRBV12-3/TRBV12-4,CASTAAGVRNQPQHF,TGTGCCAGCACGGCGGCAGGAGTAAGGAATCAGCCCCAGCATTTT
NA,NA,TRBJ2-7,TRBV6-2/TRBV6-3,CASSYSFYEQYF,TGTGCCAGCAGTTACTCCTTCTACGAGCAGTACTTC
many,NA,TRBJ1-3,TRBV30,CAWKDQVSGNTIYF,TGTGCCTGGAAAGACCAGGTCTCTGGAAACACCATATATTTT
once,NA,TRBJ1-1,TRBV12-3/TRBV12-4,CASSYSSEAFF,TGTGCCAGCAGTTACAGCTCTGAAGCTTTCTTT
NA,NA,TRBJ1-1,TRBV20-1,CSASHRVWTEAFF,TGCAGTGCTAGCCACAGGGTATGGACTGAAGCTTTCTTT
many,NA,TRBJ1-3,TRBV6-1,CASTPVGADTGNTIYF,TGTGCCAGCACCCCCGTCGGGGCAGATACTGGAAACACCATATATTTT
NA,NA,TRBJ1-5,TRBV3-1,CASSHSGGGGDQPQHF,TGTGCCAGCAGCCACAGTGGTGGGGGGGGGGATCAGCCCCAGCATTTT
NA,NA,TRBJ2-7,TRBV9,CASSVEGSGGKQYF,TGTGCCAGCAGCGTAGAGGGTTCGGGGGGCAAGCAGTACTTC
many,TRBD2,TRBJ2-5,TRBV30,CAWTTRASGFRETQYF,TGTGCCTGGACCACCCGGGCTAGCGGGTTCCGAGAGACCCAGTACTTC
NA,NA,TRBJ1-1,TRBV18,CASSPQKNTEAFF,TGTGCCAGCTCACCTCAAAAGAACACTGAAGCTTTCTTT
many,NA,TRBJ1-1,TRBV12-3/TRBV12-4,CASRVSNTEAFF,TGTGCCAGCAGGGTGTCGAACACTGAAGCTTTCTTT
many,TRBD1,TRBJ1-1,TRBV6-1,CASSTYRGKTEAFF,TGTGCCAGCAGTACATACAGGGGGAAGACTGAAGCTTTCTTT
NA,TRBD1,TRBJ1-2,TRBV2,CASSVPGTANYGYTF,TGTGCCAGCAGTGTCCCCGGGACAGCTAACTATGGCTACACCTTC
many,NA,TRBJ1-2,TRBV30,CAWSVRASDGYTF,TGTGCCTGGAGTGTACGGGCGTCGGATGGCTACACCTTC
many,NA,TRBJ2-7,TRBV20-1,CSARVGQGSGRAHEQYF,TGCAGTGCTAGAGTGGGACAGGGCAGCGGGAGGGCCCACGAGCAGTACTTC
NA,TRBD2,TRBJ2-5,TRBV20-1,CSARGGGARETQYF,TGCAGTGCTAGGGGCGGGGGGGCCCGAGAGACCCAGTACTTC
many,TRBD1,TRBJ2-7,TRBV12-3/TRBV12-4,CASSRRRDRGYEQYF,TGTGCCAGCAGCCGCCGCCGGGACAGGGGATACGAGCAGTACTTC
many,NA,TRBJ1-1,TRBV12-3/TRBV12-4,CASSGAVVEAFF,TGTGCCAGCAGCGGGGCGGTGGTTGAAGCTTTCTTT
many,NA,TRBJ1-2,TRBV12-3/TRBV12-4,CASSATGLTLLTYGYTF,TGTGCCAGCAGTGCTACAGGGTTGACGCTGCTCACCTATGGCTACACCTTC
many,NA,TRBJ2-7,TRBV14,CASSQARDAFREQYF,TGTGCCAGCAGCCAAGCGCGGGACGCTTTCCGCGAGCAGTACTTC
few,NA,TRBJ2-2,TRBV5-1,CASSLAPAGPNTGELFF,TGCGCCAGCAGCTTGGCCCCCGCAGGACCGAACACCGGGGAGCTGTTTTTT
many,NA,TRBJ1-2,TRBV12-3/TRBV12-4,CASSLESFWGARGYTF,TGTGCCAGCAGTTTAGAGTCCTTTTGGGGGGCGCGGGGCTACACCTTC
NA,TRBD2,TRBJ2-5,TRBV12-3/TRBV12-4,CASSFSIAGGRETQYF,TGTGCCAGCAGTTTTAGTATAGCGGGGGGGAGAGAGACCCAGTACTTC
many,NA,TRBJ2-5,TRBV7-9,CASSPPQSQETQYF,TGTGCCAGCAGCCCCCCGCAGTCTCAAGAGACCCAGTACTTC
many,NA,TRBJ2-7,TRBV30,CAWGDVPYEQYF,TGTGCCTGGGGCGACGTGCCCTACGAGCAGTACTTC
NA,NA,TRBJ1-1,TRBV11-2,CASSPSRARTEAFF,TGTGCCAGCAGCCCTAGTCGAGCGAGGACTGAAGCTTTCTTT
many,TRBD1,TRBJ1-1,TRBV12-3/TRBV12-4,CASATTGPNTEAFF,TGTGCCAGCGCCACGACAGGGCCGAACACTGAAGCTTTCTTT
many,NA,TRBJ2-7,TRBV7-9,CASSFGLPYEQYF,TGTGCCAGCAGCTTCGGACTACCCTACGAGCAGTACTTC
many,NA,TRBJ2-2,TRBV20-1,CSAEEGANTGELFF,TGCAGTGCTGAGGAGGGGGCGAACACCGGGGAGCTGTTTTTT
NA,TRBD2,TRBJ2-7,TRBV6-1,CASSDGLGPYEQYF,TGTGCCAGCAGTGATGGACTAGGCCCCTACGAGCAGTACTTC